One and the same sample provided the 8 T cell receptor beta chains below, sequenced in a study of CD8 T cells in ankylosing spondylitis. In TCRdb, the 5' RACE reads were re-called with MiXCR into one record per CDR3 protein. The sample records a few hundred thousand distinct CDR3 sequences, roughly 8% being singletons. Their recognized antigens are unknown. General study points: Seven to nine highly homologous variants made up a TCR beta motif that seemed to typify ankylosing spondylitis blood.

Sequenced sample: blood, either unsorted or a sorted T cell fraction (not recorded which). Receptors originate from a male donor with ankylosing spondylitis.

There are a few counts of this clonotype. The chain recombines TRBV29-1 with TRBJ2-5; D call uncertain. Germline V CDR1 and CDR2: SQVTM, ANQGSEA. With 3 bases removed from V and 2 bases from J, the gap between germline ends came to 10 bases. This CDR3 comprises 13 residues. The CDR3 spells CSVDPSAQETQYF. The CDR3 DNA follows: TGCAGCGTTGATCCGTCAGCTCAAGAGACCCAGTACTTC.

This clonotype was counted between two and nine times. The rearrangement links TRBV29-1 to TRBJ2-1; D perhaps matches TRBD2 (6 bases). Germline lookup yields CDR1 SQVTM and CDR2 ANQGSEA. V lost 6 bases, J lost 0 bases, and 15 bases lay in between. CDR3 length equals 15 residues. Here the CDR3 DNA reads TGCAGCGTCGGCGGAGGAGCGGGCTCCTACAATGAGCAGTTCTTC. Its translation is CSVGGGAGSYNEQFF.

This clonotype was counted at least ten times. V is TRBV4-2 and J is TRBJ1-6, with D possibly being TRBD1 (5 bases). CDR3 length equals 15 residues. From germline, CDR1 is LGHNA and CDR2 YNFKEQ. V lost 0 bases and J lost 8, with 11 bases in between. The CDR3 sequence: CASSQEIREDSPLHF. CDR3 bases: TGTGCCAGCAGCCAAGAAATCAGGGAAGATTCACCCCTCCACTTT.

The chain couples TRBV7-2 to TRBJ2-7, with TRBD1 matching over 10 bases. Germline CDR1 is SGHTA and CDR2 is FQGNSA. Trimming took 5 bases from V and 12 from J; bases not matched to a gene: 7. The CDR3 consists of 12 residues. The CDR3 region is CASSPSDRGVYF. In DNA form, the CDR3 reads TGTGCCAGCAGCCCCTCGGACAGGGGGGTGTACTTC.

This clonotype was counted only a few times. The rearrangement joins TRBV29-1 to TRBJ1-1; D call uncertain. V dropped 1 base and J dropped 0 bases, with 6 bases sitting between them. This CDR3 contains 13 residues. Germline-derived CDR1 and CDR2 are SQVTM and ANQGSEA. The CDR3, as DNA: TGCAGCGTTGAAGTCGGGATGAACACTGAAGCTTTCTTT. Translated, it gives CSVEVGMNTEAFF.

This clonotype was counted a few times. This chain uses TRBV11-1 with TRBJ2-5; D is unclear. The CDR3 covers 15 residues. Between the trimmed V and J ends, which lost 4 bases and 1 base, there was a span of 13 bases. CDR1 is SGHAT and CDR2 is FQDESV in the germline V gene (reference sequence). CDR3 loop: CASSSRWGTQETQYF. CDR3 coding DNA: TGTGCCAGCAGCTCGAGGTGGGGTACCCAAGAGACCCAGTACTTC.

This clonotype was observed at least ten times. The rearrangement links TRBV5-1 to TRBJ2-5; D uncertain. Trimming left V 0 bases short and J 1 base short, with 10 bases between. Germline values: CDR1 SGHRS, CDR2 YFSETQ. The CDR3 has 15 residues. CDR3 amino acids: CASSLDGIGQETQYF. The DNA for the CDR3 is TGCGCCAGCAGCTTGGACGGAATAGGCCAAGAGACCCAGTACTTC.

The count of this clonotype is one. The gene calls are TRBV20-1 and TRBJ2-2; TRBD1 agrees at 9 bases. CDR1 is DFQATT and CDR2 is SNEGSKA in the germline V gene (reference sequence). V shed 6 bases, J shed 3 bases, and the junction held 5 bases outside the gene matches. This CDR3 contains 14 residues. CDR3 sequence: CSARDRVDTGELFF. Written as DNA, the CDR3 is TGCAGTGCGAGGGACAGGGTGGACACCGGGGAGCTGTTTTTT.